The rows below give T cell receptor beta chains drawn from one sample of a study of blood T cell repertoires in COVID-19. Data came from immunoSEQ multiplex PCR; TCRdb stores just in-frame clones and leaves some out. The profile covers 300,000 to 400,000 clones, with around 91% appearing a single time and roughly 3.5% taken by the ten largest. The source material was peripheral blood. The source of these receptors is a young woman who had recovered from COVID-19. The CDR3 runs from the conserved cysteine through the conserved F or W. D genes are given only for firm matches. Only some rows state a clone size, as once, few, many or a class for expanded clones.

>once|TRBV10-2|TRBJ2-1|-|13
TGCGCCTGTGCTGAGGACTTCAACAATGAGCAGTTCTTC
CACAEDFNNEQFF
>-|TRBV24-1|TRBJ2-1|TRBD1|16
TGTGCCACCAGTGATTTTCCCGGGACAGGAGTGAATGAGCAGTTCTTC
CATSDFPGTGVNEQFF
>-|TRBV5-4|TRBJ1-4|TRBD1|15
TGTGCCAGCAGCCGTTCAGGACAGGGCGGAGAAAAACTGTTTTTT
CASSRSGQGGEKLFF
>-|TRBV19|TRBJ2-3|-|13
TGTGCCAGTAGCCTTAGCGCGGTAGATACGCAGTATTTT
CASSLSAVDTQYF
>-|TRBV10-3|TRBJ2-1|TRBD2|15
TGTGCCATCAATGGACTAGCGGGAGCAGTCAATGAGCAGTTCTTC
CAINGLAGAVNEQFF
>-|TRBV19|TRBJ2-1|TRBD2|15
TGTGCCAGTACCATTGGACTAGCGGGACGTAATGAGCAGTTCTTC
CASTIGLAGRNEQFF
>few|TRBV6-5|TRBJ2-2|-|12
TGTGCCAGCGAGCGCGGGACCGGGGAGCTGTTTTTT
CASERGTGELFF
>-|TRBV11-3|TRBJ2-3|-|12
TGTGCCAGCAGCTTATTCGGGGATGGGCAGTATTTT
CASSLFGDGQYF
>-|TRBV11-3|TRBJ1-1|-|15
TGTGCCAGCAGCTTAGGTCACTCAGGGGCGGCACGGGCTTTCTTT
CASSLGHSGAARAFF
>once|TRBV7-2|TRBJ1-2|-|15
TGTGCCAGCAGCTTAGACGCGGGCTCCCTCTATGGCTACACCTTC
CASSLDAGSLYGYTF
>-|TRBV11-3|TRBJ1-1|-|16
TGTGCCAGCAGCTTAGGGCCAGGGGAAGCGAACACTGAAGCTTTCTTT
CASSLGPGEANTEAFF
>-|TRBV7-9|TRBJ2-5|TRBD1|15
TGTGCCAGCAGCTTAAGAAGACAGGGTCCAGAGACCCAGTACTTC
CASSLRRQGPETQYF
>-|TRBV30|TRBJ1-2|-|15
TGTGCCTGGAGTCCCCGACAGGCCGCTAACTATGGCTACACCTTC
CAWSPRQAANYGYTF
>-|TRBV2|TRBJ2-5|TRBD2|15
TGTGCCAGCAGTGGAGGCGGGAGCGGGCAAGAGACCCAGTACTTC
CASSGGGSGQETQYF
>-|TRBV7-2|TRBJ2-3|-|14
TGTGCCAGCAGCTTTCGCGGATACACAGATACGCAGTATTTT
CASSFRGYTDTQYF
>-|TRBV29-1|TRBJ1-2|-|13
TGCAGCGTTGATGGCAGGGCGGTCGGCGGCTACACCTTC
CSVDGRAVGGYTF
>-|TRBV5-4|TRBJ2-1|TRBD2|16
TGTGCCAGCAGCCCAACTAGCGGGGAATCCTACAATGAGCAGTTCTTC
CASSPTSGESYNEQFF
>-|TRBV27|TRBJ2-6|TRBD2|18
TGTGCCAGCAGACGGGGGGGCGGTCTCTCCTCTGGGGCCAACGTCCTGACTTTC
CASRRGGGLSSGANVLTF
>-|TRBV3-1/TRBV3-2|TRBJ2-5|-|12
TGTGCCAGCAGCCAACCTGAAGAGACCCAGTACTTC
CASSQPEETQYF
>-|TRBV19|TRBJ1-2|-|14
TGTGCCAGTAGTATAGGGGGAGGAGGCTATGGCTACACCTTC
CASSIGGGGYGYTF
>-|TRBV10-3|TRBJ1-5|-|16
TGTGCCATCAGTGAGTCGACCGGACAGAGCAATCAGCCCCAGCATTTT
CAISESTGQSNQPQHF
>-|TRBV18|TRBJ2-1|TRBD2|16
TGTGCCAGCTCACCTACTAGCGGGAGACCCTACAATGAGCAGTTCTTC
CASSPTSGRPYNEQFF
>-|TRBV11-3|TRBJ1-1|-|12
TGTGCCAGCAGCCCAGGGTTTTTCGAGACTTTCTTT
CASSPGFFETFF
>-|TRBV19|TRBJ2-5|-|13
TGTGCCAGTATAGGGGTATCCCAAGAGACCCAGTACTTC
CASIGVSQETQYF
>-|TRBV7-8|TRBJ1-5|TRBD1|17
TGTGCCAGCAGCGCCGGACAGGGACCCGGTAGCAATCAGCCCCAGCATTTT
CASSAGQGPGSNQPQHF
>once|TRBV3-1/TRBV3-2|TRBJ1-1|-|15
TGTGCCAGCAGCCACTCCGGGACACGTAACACTGAAGCTTTCTTT
CASSHSGTRNTEAFF
>-|TRBV18|TRBJ2-1|TRBD2|16
TGTGCCAGCTCACCACGTTTAGCGGGAGCGGTCAATGAGCAGTTCTTC
CASSPRLAGAVNEQFF
>-|TRBV25-1|TRBJ1-1|TRBD1|14
TGTGCCAGCACCAGGACAGGGGGCGGCACTGAAGCTTTCTTT
CASTRTGGGTEAFF
>-|TRBV13|TRBJ2-5|-|15
TGTGCCAGCAGCTCCGGCGGGGAACAGGTAGAGACCCAGTACTTC
CASSSGGEQVETQYF